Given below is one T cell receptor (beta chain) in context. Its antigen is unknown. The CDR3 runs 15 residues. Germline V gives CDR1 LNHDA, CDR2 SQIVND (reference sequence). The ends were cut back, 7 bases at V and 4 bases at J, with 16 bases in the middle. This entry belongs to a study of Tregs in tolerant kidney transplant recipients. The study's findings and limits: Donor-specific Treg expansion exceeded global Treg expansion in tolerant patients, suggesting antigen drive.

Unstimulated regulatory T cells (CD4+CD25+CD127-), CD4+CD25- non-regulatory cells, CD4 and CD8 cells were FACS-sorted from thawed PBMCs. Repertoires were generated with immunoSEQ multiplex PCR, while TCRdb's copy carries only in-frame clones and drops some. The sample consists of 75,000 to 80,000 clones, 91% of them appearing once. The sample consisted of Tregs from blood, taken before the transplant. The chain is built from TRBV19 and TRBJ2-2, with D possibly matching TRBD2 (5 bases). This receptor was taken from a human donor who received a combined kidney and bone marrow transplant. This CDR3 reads CASILGGLLTGELFF. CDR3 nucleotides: TGTGCCAGTATCCTGGGCGGGTTACTCACCGGGGAGCTGTTTTTT.